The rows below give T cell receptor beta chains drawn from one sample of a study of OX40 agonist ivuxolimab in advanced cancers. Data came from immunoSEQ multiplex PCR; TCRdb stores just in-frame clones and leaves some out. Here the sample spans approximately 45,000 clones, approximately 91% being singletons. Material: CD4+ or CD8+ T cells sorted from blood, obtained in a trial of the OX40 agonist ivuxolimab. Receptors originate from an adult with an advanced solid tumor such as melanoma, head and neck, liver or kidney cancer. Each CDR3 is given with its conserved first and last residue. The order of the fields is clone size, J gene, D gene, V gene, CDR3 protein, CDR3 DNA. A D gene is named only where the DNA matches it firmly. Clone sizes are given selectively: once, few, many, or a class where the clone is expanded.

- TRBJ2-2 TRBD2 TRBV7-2 CASSLASPGGLRATGELFF TGTGCCAGCAGCTTAGCGAGTCCGGGGGGGCTTAGGGCGACCGGGGAGCTGTTTTTT
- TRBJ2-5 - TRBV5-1 CASSLTLLGQGGETQYF TGCGCCAGCAGCTTGACCTTATTGGGGCAGGGCGGTGAGACCCAGTACTTC
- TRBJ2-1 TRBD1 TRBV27 CASSSPWTGRDNEQFF TGTGCCAGCAGTTCCCCCTGGACAGGGCGCGACAATGAGCAGTTCTTC
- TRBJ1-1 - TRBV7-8 CASSLGAGNTEAFF TGTGCCAGCAGCTTAGGGGCCGGGAACACTGAAGCTTTCTTT
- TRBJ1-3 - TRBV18 CASSPGGNTIYF TGTGCCAGCTCACCAGGAGGAAACACCATATATTTT
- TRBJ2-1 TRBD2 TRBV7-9 CASSFQPGGRHYNEQFF TGTGCCAGCAGCTTCCAACCCGGCGGGAGACACTACAATGAGCAGTTCTTC
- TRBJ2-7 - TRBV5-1 CASSFTGSGYEQYF TGCGCCAGCAGCTTTACCGGGTCCGGCTACGAGCAGTACTTC
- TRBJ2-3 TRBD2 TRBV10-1 CASSDAGGKTDTQYF TGCGCCAGCAGTGATGCGGGAGGAAAAACAGATACGCAGTATTTT
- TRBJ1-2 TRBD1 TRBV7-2 CASSPQGFYGYTF TGTGCCAGCAGCCCACAGGGGTTCTATGGCTACACCTTC
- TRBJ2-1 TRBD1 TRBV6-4 CASSVFPGQGANEQFF TGTGCCAGCAGTGTATTCCCGGGACAGGGGGCTAATGAGCAGTTCTTC
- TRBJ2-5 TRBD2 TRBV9 CASSPGLAVNQETQYF TGTGCCAGCAGCCCAGGACTAGCAGTGAACCAAGAGACCCAGTACTTC
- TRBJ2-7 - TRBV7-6 CASSLFGDREQYF TGTGCCAGCAGCTTATTCGGGGACCGCGAGCAGTACTTC
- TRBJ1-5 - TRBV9 CASSVDEGSNQPQHF TGTGCCAGCAGCGTAGATGAGGGGAGCAATCAGCCCCAGCATTTT
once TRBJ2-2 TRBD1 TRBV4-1 CASTLDRGLTGELFF TGCGCCAGCACCCTGGACAGGGGGCTGACCGGGGAGCTGTTTTTT
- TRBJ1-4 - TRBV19 CASSIGQATNEKLFF TGTGCCAGTAGTATAGGGCAAGCAACTAATGAAAAACTGTTTTTT
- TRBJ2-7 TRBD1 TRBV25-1 CASTRTGSYEQYF TGTGCCAGCACTCGGACAGGTTCCTACGAGCAGTACTTC
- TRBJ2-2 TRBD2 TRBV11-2 CASSNSGGGPKLFF TGTGCCAGCAGCAATAGCGGGGGGGGACCGAAGCTGTTTTTT
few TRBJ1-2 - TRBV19 CASSPGYTF TGTGCCAGTAGCCCTGGCTACACCTTC
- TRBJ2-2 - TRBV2 CASTGNTGELFF TGTGCCAGCACCGGGAACACCGGGGAGCTGTTTTTT
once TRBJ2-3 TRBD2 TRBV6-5 CASRRGGAGTDTQYF TGTGCCAGCAGACGGGGGGGCGCGGGCACAGATACGCAGTATTTT
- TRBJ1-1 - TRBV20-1 CSAPGGTEAFF TGCAGTGCTCCTGGGGGCACTGAAGCTTTCTTT
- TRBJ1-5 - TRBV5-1 CASSLAGNSNQPQHF TGCGCCAGCAGCTTGGCGGGGAATAGCAATCAGCCCCAGCATTTT
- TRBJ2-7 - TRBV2 CASSEGEGAYEQYF TGTGCCAGCAGTGAAGGGGAGGGGGCCTACGAGCAGTACTTC
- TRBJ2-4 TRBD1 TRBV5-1 CASSLDGQGRYIQYF TGCGCCAGCAGCTTGGACGGACAGGGCCGATACATTCAGTACTTC
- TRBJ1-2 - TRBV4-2 CASSQVHEVINYGYTF TGTGCCAGCAGCCAAGTTCACGAAGTGATTAACTATGGCTACACCTTC
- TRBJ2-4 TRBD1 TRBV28 CASKWTGVSIQYF TGTGCCAGCAAATGGACAGGGGTGTCCATTCAGTACTTC
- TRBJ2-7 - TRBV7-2 CASSLSDWIYEQYF TGTGCCAGCAGCTTGTCGGACTGGATCTACGAGCAGTACTTC
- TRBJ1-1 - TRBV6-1 CASSEAHSDNTEAFF TGTGCCAGCAGTGAAGCGCACAGCGATAACACTGAAGCTTTCTTT
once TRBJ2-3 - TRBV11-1 CASSYRVGPTDTQYF TGTGCCAGCAGCTACCGTGTCGGGCCCACAGATACGCAGTATTTT
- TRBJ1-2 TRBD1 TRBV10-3 CAIRTGRDGYTF TGTGCCATCAGGACAGGGAGGGATGGCTACACCTTC
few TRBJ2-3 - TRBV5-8 CASSLEGFGTDTQYF TGTGCCAGCAGCTTGGAGGGCTTTGGCACAGATACGCAGTATTTT
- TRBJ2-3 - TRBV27 CASSPSTEPTDTQYF TGTGCCAGCAGTCCATCTACGGAACCCACAGATACGCAGTATTTT
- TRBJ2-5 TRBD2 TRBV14 CASSQGDGRGVRETQYF TGTGCCAGCAGCCAAGGCGACGGCCGGGGGGTTCGAGAGACCCAGTACTTC
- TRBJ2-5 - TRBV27 CATATQRQETQYF TGTGCCACCGCCACCCAGCGCCAAGAGACCCAGTACTTC
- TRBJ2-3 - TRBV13 CASSRGIATSTDTQYF TGTGCCAGCAGCCGCGGTATAGCGACTAGCACAGATACGCAGTATTTT
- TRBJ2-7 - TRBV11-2 CASSFPSEGYEQYF TGTGCCAGCAGCTTTCCCTCTGAGGGGTACGAGCAGTACTTC
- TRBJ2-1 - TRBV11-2 CASSPLGRRYNEQFF TGTGCCAGCAGCCCCCTGGGACGCCGATACAATGAGCAGTTCTTC
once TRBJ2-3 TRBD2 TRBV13 CASSTGGSTDTQYF TGTGCCAGCTCCACGGGAGGTTCCACAGATACGCAGTATTTT
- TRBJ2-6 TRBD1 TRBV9 CASSPRDRGSGANVLTF TGTGCCAGCAGCCCCAGGGACAGGGGATCTGGGGCCAACGTCCTGACTTTC